This T cell receptor (beta chain) was sequenced for a study of breast tumors, draining lymph nodes, adjacent tissues. General study results and limits: Tumor T cell lymph node origin was a supported hypothesis, not proven. Tumor TCR diversity was below lymph nodes but above nontumor tissue. Luminal-like breast cancer showed significantly greater tumor-nontumor repertoire similarity than basal-like breast cancer did.

TCRdb re-analysed the multiplex PCR reads in MiXCR, keeping a single row per CDR3 protein. The sample has fewer than 200,000 distinct CDR3 sequences, roughly a third seen once. To note about this clonotype: Antigen unknown.

Breast cancer patients provided tissue from their axillary draining lymph nodes. V shed 3 bases and J shed 2 bases, with 14 bases lying between them. The germline CDR1 and CDR2 sequences are MGHRA and YSYEKL. CDR3 length: 15 residues. The chain combines TRBV4-1 with TRBJ2-7; D tentatively fits TRBD1 or TRBD2 (5 bases each). The sequencing input was axillary lymph node tissue. The sequence was obtained from a female donor with breast cancer. Some clones in this sample may be carry-over from other donors' samples. The CDR3 DNA reads TGCGCCAGCAGCCATGAATACCAGGGACCCTACGAGCAGTACTTC. The encoded protein is CASSHEYQGPYEQYF.